This T cell receptor beta chain was retrieved from a study of blood T cell repertoires in COVID-19. Study in general: COVID-19 samples collected from the United States, Italy and Spain covered acute and convalescent phases. T cells, B-cell-depleted T cells, or PBMCs supplied cDNA or gDNA.

Germline values: CDR1 SNHLY, CDR2 FYNNEI. Unmatched junction bases numbered 5, after V lost 8 bases and J lost 6 bases. CDR3 length: 14 residues. Study processing details: Amplified reference gene primers provided the basis for estimating nucleated cell counts. Produced via immunoSEQ multiplex PCR; TCRdb's table is partial and in-frame only. The DNA gave D and trimming, while V, J and clone size come from that table. This table holds roughly 500,000 clones, nearly 90% found once. This clonotype originated in a man aged 18-30 years with COVID-19, enrolled during active disease. What was sequenced was peripheral blood. The chain is built from TRBV2 and TRBJ2-2, with 11 bases lining up with TRBD2. CDR3 coding DNA: TGTGCCAGCCAAATAGCGGGAGGGCCCGGGGAGCTGTTTTTT. Translation gives CASQIAGGPGELFF.